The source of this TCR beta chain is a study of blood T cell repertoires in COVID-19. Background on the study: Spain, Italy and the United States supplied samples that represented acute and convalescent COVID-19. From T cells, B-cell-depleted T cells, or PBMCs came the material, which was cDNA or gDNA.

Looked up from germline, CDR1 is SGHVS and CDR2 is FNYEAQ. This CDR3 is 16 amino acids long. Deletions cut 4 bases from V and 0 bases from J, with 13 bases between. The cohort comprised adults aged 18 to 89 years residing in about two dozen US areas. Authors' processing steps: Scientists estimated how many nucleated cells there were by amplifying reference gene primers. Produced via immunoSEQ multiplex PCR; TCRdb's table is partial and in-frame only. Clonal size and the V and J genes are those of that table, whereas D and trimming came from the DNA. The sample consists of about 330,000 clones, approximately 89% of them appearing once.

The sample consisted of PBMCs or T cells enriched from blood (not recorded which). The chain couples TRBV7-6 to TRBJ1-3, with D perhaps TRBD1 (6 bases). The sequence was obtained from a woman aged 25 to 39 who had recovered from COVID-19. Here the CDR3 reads CASSSPGTHSGNTIYF. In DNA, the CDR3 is TGTGCCAGCAGCTCTCCCGGGACACACTCTGGAAACACCATATATTTT.